The rows below give T cell receptor beta chains drawn from one sample of a study of cytomegalovirus exposure and HLA in healthy donors. Repertoires were generated with immunoSEQ multiplex PCR, while TCRdb's copy carries only in-frame clones and drops some. The repertoire holds some 100,000 clones, with over 70% as singletons. The sample taken for sequencing was PBMCs. These receptors originate from a girl aged 2 to 10 in good health and CMV-seropositive. CDR3s include the opening cysteine and the closing phenylalanine or tryptophan. Each record gives: clone size, CDR3 length, J gene, D gene, V gene, CDR3 DNA, CDR3 protein. A D gene is named only where the DNA matches it firmly. Clone size is not always given. Where it is, it says once, few, many or a class for expanded clones.

clone_size: NA
cdr3_length: 14
j_call: TRBJ1-1
d_call: TRBD1
v_call: TRBV4-2
cdr3_nt: TGTGCCAGCAGCCAGGCACAGGGGGCGTCTGAAGCTTTCTTT
cdr3_aa: CASSQAQGASEAFF

clone_size: few
cdr3_length: 14
j_call: TRBJ1-1
d_call: TRBD1
v_call: TRBV29-1
cdr3_nt: TGCAGCGCTATTTTCGACAGGGGCTTTACTGAAGCTTTCTTT
cdr3_aa: CSAIFDRGFTEAFF

clone_size: NA
cdr3_length: 12
j_call: TRBJ1-1
d_call: NA
v_call: TRBV28
cdr3_nt: TGTGCCAGCGCCAGGGGGAACACTGAAGCTTTCTTT
cdr3_aa: CASARGNTEAFF

clone_size: NA
cdr3_length: 16
j_call: TRBJ1-1
d_call: TRBD1
v_call: TRBV4-1
cdr3_nt: TGCGCCAGCAGCCAAGATCCACAGGGGGCGGTGGCTGAAGCTTTCTTT
cdr3_aa: CASSQDPQGAVAEAFF

clone_size: NA
cdr3_length: 12
j_call: TRBJ2-7
d_call: NA
v_call: TRBV10-2
cdr3_nt: TGCGCCAGCAGTGTGGACACCTACGAGCAGTACTTC
cdr3_aa: CASSVDTYEQYF

clone_size: NA
cdr3_length: 13
j_call: TRBJ2-7
d_call: NA
v_call: TRBV7-8
cdr3_nt: TGTGCCAGCAGCTCCAGGGGAGCCTACGAGCAGTACTTC
cdr3_aa: CASSSRGAYEQYF

clone_size: NA
cdr3_length: 16
j_call: TRBJ2-3
d_call: TRBD2
v_call: TRBV7-9
cdr3_nt: TGTGCCAGCAGCTTAGTACTAGCGGGAGCCCCAGATACGCAGTATTTT
cdr3_aa: CASSLVLAGAPDTQYF

clone_size: NA
cdr3_length: 16
j_call: TRBJ1-5
d_call: NA
v_call: TRBV4-1
cdr3_nt: TGCGCCAGCAGCCAAGGGTATGGGGGGGTGGATCAGCCCCAGCATTTT
cdr3_aa: CASSQGYGGVDQPQHF

clone_size: NA
cdr3_length: 13
j_call: TRBJ1-4
d_call: NA
v_call: TRBV10-3
cdr3_nt: TGTGCCACGAGGGGGAACGGAAATGAAAAACTGTTTTTT
cdr3_aa: CATRGNGNEKLFF

clone_size: NA
cdr3_length: 13
j_call: TRBJ2-1
d_call: TRBD2
v_call: TRBV5-6
cdr3_nt: TGTGCCAGCAGCTCTTTTCGGCGGGAGTTTCGGTTCTTC
cdr3_aa: CASSSFRREFRFF

clone_size: NA
cdr3_length: 13
j_call: TRBJ1-2
d_call: NA
v_call: TRBV28
cdr3_nt: TGTGCCAGCAGTTTGACAGAAAACTATGGCTACACCTTC
cdr3_aa: CASSLTENYGYTF

clone_size: NA
cdr3_length: 16
j_call: TRBJ1-2
d_call: NA
v_call: TRBV7-2
cdr3_nt: TGTGCCAGCATCAATGGGGAGCGATATACTAACTATGGCTACACCTTC
cdr3_aa: CASINGERYTNYGYTF

clone_size: NA
cdr3_length: 15
j_call: TRBJ2-7
d_call: NA
v_call: TRBV10-3
cdr3_nt: TGTGCCATCAGTGGGTTAGCGGCAGAACACTACGAGCAGTACTTC
cdr3_aa: CAISGLAAEHYEQYF

clone_size: NA
cdr3_length: 11
j_call: TRBJ1-2
d_call: TRBD1
v_call: TRBV20-1
cdr3_nt: TGCAGTGCTACAGGGGGTAATGGCTACACCTTC
cdr3_aa: CSATGGNGYTF

clone_size: NA
cdr3_length: 12
j_call: TRBJ2-1
d_call: TRBD2
v_call: TRBV29-1
cdr3_nt: TGCAGCGTCTTAGCGGGAGGGGATGAGCAGTTCTTC
cdr3_aa: CSVLAGGDEQFF

clone_size: NA
cdr3_length: 15
j_call: TRBJ1-5
d_call: NA
v_call: TRBV19
cdr3_nt: TGTGCTACAGTGGGGGGGACACTTTGGGGTCAGCCCCAGCATTTT
cdr3_aa: CATVGGTLWGQPQHF

clone_size: few
cdr3_length: 21
j_call: TRBJ2-1
d_call: TRBD2
v_call: TRBV28
cdr3_nt: TGTGCCAGCAGTTCGATAATTGGACTAGCGGGAGCGGGCGGTTTGAACAATGAGCAGTTCTTC
cdr3_aa: CASSSIIGLAGAGGLNNEQFF

clone_size: NA
cdr3_length: 18
j_call: TRBJ2-7
d_call: TRBD1
v_call: TRBV6-1
cdr3_nt: TGTGCCAGCAGTGAAAGAGCATTCCAGGGACAGGGAACCTACGAGCAGTACTTC
cdr3_aa: CASSERAFQGQGTYEQYF

clone_size: NA
cdr3_length: 13
j_call: TRBJ1-2
d_call: NA
v_call: TRBV9
cdr3_nt: TGTGCCAGCAGCCATGACAAGCTCTATGGCTACACCTTC
cdr3_aa: CASSHDKLYGYTF

clone_size: NA
cdr3_length: 19
j_call: TRBJ2-5
d_call: TRBD2
v_call: TRBV27
cdr3_nt: TGTGCCAGCAGTTTATCGCTGGGGCTAGCGGACGGGAGGGGAGAGACCCAGTACTTC
cdr3_aa: CASSLSLGLADGRGETQYF

clone_size: NA
cdr3_length: 15
j_call: TRBJ2-1
d_call: NA
v_call: TRBV30
cdr3_nt: TGTGCCTGGATGCGCGGGGCAAACTCCTACAATGAGCAGTTCTTC
cdr3_aa: CAWMRGANSYNEQFF

clone_size: NA
cdr3_length: 13
j_call: TRBJ2-5
d_call: NA
v_call: TRBV4-1
cdr3_nt: TGCGCCAGCAGCCGGACACTTCAAGAGACCCAGTACTTC
cdr3_aa: CASSRTLQETQYF

clone_size: NA
cdr3_length: 14
j_call: TRBJ2-2
d_call: TRBD2
v_call: TRBV27
cdr3_nt: TGTGCCAGCAGCGCGGGAGGGCCATCCGGGGAGCTGTTTTTT
cdr3_aa: CASSAGGPSGELFF

clone_size: NA
cdr3_length: 15
j_call: TRBJ2-2
d_call: NA
v_call: TRBV6-5
cdr3_nt: TGTGCCAGCAGTTACCATCCTGGCCTTACCGGGGAGCTGTTTTTT
cdr3_aa: CASSYHPGLTGELFF

clone_size: NA
cdr3_length: 13
j_call: TRBJ2-1
d_call: TRBD1
v_call: TRBV29-1
cdr3_nt: TGCAGCGTCGGTAGGGACAGCTACAATGAGCAGTTCTTC
cdr3_aa: CSVGRDSYNEQFF

clone_size: NA
cdr3_length: 15
j_call: TRBJ2-1
d_call: TRBD2
v_call: TRBV7-9
cdr3_nt: TGTGCCAGCAGCACCCCCGGACTAGTAACCAATGAGCAGTTCTTC
cdr3_aa: CASSTPGLVTNEQFF

clone_size: once
cdr3_length: 14
j_call: TRBJ1-5
d_call: NA
v_call: TRBV6-5
cdr3_nt: TGTGCCAGCAGCGGACAGTTTAGCAATCAGCCCCAGCATTTT
cdr3_aa: CASSGQFSNQPQHF

clone_size: NA
cdr3_length: 15
j_call: TRBJ2-7
d_call: NA
v_call: TRBV7-2
cdr3_nt: TGTGCCAGCAGCTTAGGAGGGATGATAGCCTACGAGCAGTACTTC
cdr3_aa: CASSLGGMIAYEQYF

clone_size: NA
cdr3_length: 17
j_call: TRBJ2-3
d_call: TRBD2
v_call: TRBV6-1
cdr3_nt: TGTGCCAGCAGTGCCCAACTCACTAGCGGGATACCCGATACGCAGTATTTT
cdr3_aa: CASSAQLTSGIPDTQYF

clone_size: NA
cdr3_length: 14
j_call: TRBJ1-1
d_call: NA
v_call: TRBV2
cdr3_nt: TGTGCCAGCAGTGATGAAGTCTCACTCACTGAAGCTTTCTTT
cdr3_aa: CASSDEVSLTEAFF

clone_size: NA
cdr3_length: 17
j_call: TRBJ1-2
d_call: NA
v_call: TRBV10-2
cdr3_nt: TGCGCCAGCAGTGAGTTGGCCCCGGGATCCAATTCGGTGGGCTACACCTTC
cdr3_aa: CASSELAPGSNSVGYTF

clone_size: once
cdr3_length: 18
j_call: TRBJ1-1
d_call: NA
v_call: TRBV5-6
cdr3_nt: TGTGCCAGCAGCTTAGGCGGGGGGGCGATTCGAACGAACACTGAAGCTTTCTTT
cdr3_aa: CASSLGGGAIRTNTEAFF

clone_size: few
cdr3_length: 12
j_call: TRBJ2-3
d_call: NA
v_call: TRBV7-2
cdr3_nt: TGTGCCAGCAGCTCGGGGAGAACGTTTGGGTATTTT
cdr3_aa: CASSSGRTFGYF

clone_size: NA
cdr3_length: 13
j_call: TRBJ1-2
d_call: NA
v_call: TRBV5-4
cdr3_nt: TGTGCCAGCAGCTTGGTGGGGGCTAACGGCTACACCTTC
cdr3_aa: CASSLVGANGYTF

clone_size: NA
cdr3_length: 15
j_call: TRBJ2-7
d_call: NA
v_call: TRBV28
cdr3_nt: TGTGCCAGCAGTTTCCTGGATGGACAGCCCTACGAGCAGTACTTC
cdr3_aa: CASSFLDGQPYEQYF

clone_size: NA
cdr3_length: 13
j_call: TRBJ2-3
d_call: NA
v_call: TRBV28
cdr3_nt: TGTGCCAGCAGTTTCTTAGGGGGAGATACGCAGTATTTT
cdr3_aa: CASSFLGGDTQYF

clone_size: once
cdr3_length: 13
j_call: TRBJ1-2
d_call: NA
v_call: TRBV9
cdr3_nt: TGTGCCAGCAGCTTCAGCGACCCCTATGGCTACACCTTC
cdr3_aa: CASSFSDPYGYTF

clone_size: NA
cdr3_length: 13
j_call: TRBJ1-1
d_call: NA
v_call: TRBV10-3
cdr3_nt: TGTGCCATCAGCTCGGACAGGAACACTGAAGCTTTCTTT
cdr3_aa: CAISSDRNTEAFF

clone_size: NA
cdr3_length: 16
j_call: TRBJ2-1
d_call: NA
v_call: TRBV6-5
cdr3_nt: TGTGCCAGCAGTTACTCGAGAATAGCGGAGTACAATGAGCAGTTCTTC
cdr3_aa: CASSYSRIAEYNEQFF

clone_size: NA
cdr3_length: 15
j_call: TRBJ2-1
d_call: NA
v_call: TRBV6-1
cdr3_nt: TGTGCCAGCAGTGAAACTTACGGTGGCTACAATGAGCAGTTCTTC
cdr3_aa: CASSETYGGYNEQFF

clone_size: NA
cdr3_length: 15
j_call: TRBJ1-5
d_call: NA
v_call: TRBV5-1
cdr3_nt: TGCGCCAGCAGCCAAGAGACAGGTCTCAATCAGCCCCAGCATTTT
cdr3_aa: CASSQETGLNQPQHF

clone_size: NA
cdr3_length: 17
j_call: TRBJ1-1
d_call: TRBD1
v_call: TRBV7-8
cdr3_nt: TGTGCCAGCAGCTCGGGGACAGCCTCAGGTTGGGTCACTGAAGCTTTCTTT
cdr3_aa: CASSSGTASGWVTEAFF

clone_size: NA
cdr3_length: 14
j_call: TRBJ1-4
d_call: NA
v_call: TRBV30
cdr3_nt: TGTGCCTGCCAACAGCCGCAGGGTGTGGAAAAACTGTTTTTT
cdr3_aa: CACQQPQGVEKLFF

clone_size: NA
cdr3_length: 13
j_call: TRBJ2-1
d_call: NA
v_call: TRBV27
cdr3_nt: TGTGCCAGCAGTCTAAGCTCCTACAATGAGCAGTTCTTC
cdr3_aa: CASSLSSYNEQFF

clone_size: NA
cdr3_length: 15
j_call: TRBJ2-1
d_call: NA
v_call: TRBV30
cdr3_nt: TGTGCCTGGAGTCCCTTAACTGAGGGCTACAATGAGCAGTTCTTC
cdr3_aa: CAWSPLTEGYNEQFF

clone_size: NA
cdr3_length: 15
j_call: TRBJ1-1
d_call: TRBD1
v_call: TRBV7-8
cdr3_nt: TGTGCCAGCAGCTTAGTTGAGGGGGCGGACACTGAAGCTTTCTTT
cdr3_aa: CASSLVEGADTEAFF

clone_size: NA
cdr3_length: 15
j_call: TRBJ2-5
d_call: NA
v_call: TRBV5-1
cdr3_nt: TGCGCCAGCAGCTCCACAGGGTTTCCCCAAGAGACCCAGTACTTC
cdr3_aa: CASSSTGFPQETQYF

clone_size: NA
cdr3_length: 17
j_call: TRBJ2-1
d_call: TRBD2
v_call: TRBV15
cdr3_nt: TGTGCCACCAGCAGAGATCACTTAGGACTAGCTTACAATGAGCAGTTCTTC
cdr3_aa: CATSRDHLGLAYNEQFF

clone_size: NA
cdr3_length: 17
j_call: TRBJ2-3
d_call: TRBD2
v_call: TRBV4-2
cdr3_nt: TGTGCCAGCAGCCAAGATAGTACTAGCGGGAGGACAGATACGCAGTATTTT
cdr3_aa: CASSQDSTSGRTDTQYF

clone_size: NA
cdr3_length: 13
j_call: TRBJ2-3
d_call: TRBD1
v_call: TRBV30
cdr3_nt: TGTGCCTGGAGTGTACAGGGGCCAGATACGCAGTATTTT
cdr3_aa: CAWSVQGPDTQYF

clone_size: NA
cdr3_length: 19
j_call: TRBJ1-1
d_call: NA
v_call: TRBV7-9
cdr3_nt: TGTGCCAGCGCTCCATGGGGAAGGCAGGGGCCCGTAGGAGGCACTGAAGCTTTCTTT
cdr3_aa: CASAPWGRQGPVGGTEAFF

clone_size: NA
cdr3_length: 15
j_call: TRBJ1-1
d_call: NA
v_call: TRBV5-4
cdr3_nt: TGTGCCAGCAGCGATTACAGGGAAGGGGAAACTGAAGCTTTCTTT
cdr3_aa: CASSDYREGETEAFF

clone_size: NA
cdr3_length: 12
j_call: TRBJ1-3
d_call: NA
v_call: TRBV28
cdr3_nt: TGTGCCAGCAGGCTGAGCGGAAACACCATATATTTT
cdr3_aa: CASRLSGNTIYF

clone_size: NA
cdr3_length: 14
j_call: TRBJ2-5
d_call: TRBD2
v_call: TRBV9
cdr3_nt: TGTGCCAGCAGCGTAGGGCGGGAGGGAGAGACCCAGTACTTC
cdr3_aa: CASSVGREGETQYF

clone_size: NA
cdr3_length: 17
j_call: TRBJ2-6
d_call: NA
v_call: TRBV15
cdr3_nt: TGTGCCACCAGCAGAGCAATTACTCCCGCTGGGGCCAACGTCCTGACTTTC
cdr3_aa: CATSRAITPAGANVLTF

clone_size: NA
cdr3_length: 16
j_call: TRBJ2-3
d_call: TRBD2
v_call: TRBV28
cdr3_nt: TGTGCCAGCGCAGGACTAGCGGGAGTAAACACAGATACGCAGTATTTT
cdr3_aa: CASAGLAGVNTDTQYF

clone_size: few
cdr3_length: 13
j_call: TRBJ2-7
d_call: TRBD2
v_call: TRBV29-1
cdr3_nt: TGCAGCGTTCGGACTAGCGGGACCTCCGAGCAGTACTTC
cdr3_aa: CSVRTSGTSEQYF

clone_size: NA
cdr3_length: 13
j_call: TRBJ2-1
d_call: NA
v_call: TRBV25-1
cdr3_nt: TGTGCCAGCAATAGAAAACAGAGCCATGAGCAGTTCTTC
cdr3_aa: CASNRKQSHEQFF

clone_size: once
cdr3_length: 15
j_call: TRBJ2-7
d_call: TRBD2
v_call: TRBV28
cdr3_nt: TGTGCCAGCAGTCACCCTAGCGGGAGTTGGTACGAGCAGTACTTC
cdr3_aa: CASSHPSGSWYEQYF

clone_size: few
cdr3_length: 19
j_call: TRBJ1-1
d_call: TRBD1
v_call: TRBV19
cdr3_nt: TGTGCCAGTAGTACTAGTTACCGGGACAGAGTACGATTGAACACTGAAGCTTTCTTT
cdr3_aa: CASSTSYRDRVRLNTEAFF